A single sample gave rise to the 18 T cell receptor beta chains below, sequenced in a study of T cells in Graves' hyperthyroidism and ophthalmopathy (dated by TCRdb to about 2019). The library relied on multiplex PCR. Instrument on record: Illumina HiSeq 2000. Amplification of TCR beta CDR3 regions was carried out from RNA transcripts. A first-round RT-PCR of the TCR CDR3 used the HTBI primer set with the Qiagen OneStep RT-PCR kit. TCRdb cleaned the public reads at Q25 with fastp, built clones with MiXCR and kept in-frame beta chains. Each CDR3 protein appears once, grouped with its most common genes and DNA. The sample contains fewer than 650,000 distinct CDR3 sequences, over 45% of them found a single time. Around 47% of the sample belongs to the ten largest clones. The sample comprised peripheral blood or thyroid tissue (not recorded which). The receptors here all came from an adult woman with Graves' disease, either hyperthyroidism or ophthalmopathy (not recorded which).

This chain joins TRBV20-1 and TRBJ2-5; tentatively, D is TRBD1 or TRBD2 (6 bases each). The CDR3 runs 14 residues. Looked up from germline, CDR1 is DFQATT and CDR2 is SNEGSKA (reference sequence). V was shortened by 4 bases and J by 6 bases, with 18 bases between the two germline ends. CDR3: CSAKTGAQQKTQYF. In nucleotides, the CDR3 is TGCAGTGCTAAAACGGGGGCACAGCAAAAGACCCAGTACTTC.

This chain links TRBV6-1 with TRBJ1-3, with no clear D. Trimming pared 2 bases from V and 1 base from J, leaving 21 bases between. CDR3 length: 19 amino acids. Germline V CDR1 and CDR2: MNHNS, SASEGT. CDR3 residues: CASSEYGVKQLFSGNTIYF. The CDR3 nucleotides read TGTGCCAGCAGTGAATACGGCGTGAAGCAGTTGTTTTCTGGAAACACCATATATTTT.

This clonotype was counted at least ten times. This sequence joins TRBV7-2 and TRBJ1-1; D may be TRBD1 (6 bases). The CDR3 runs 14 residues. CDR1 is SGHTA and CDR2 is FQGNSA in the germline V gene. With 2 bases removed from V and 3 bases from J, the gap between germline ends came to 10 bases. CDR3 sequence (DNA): TGTGCCAGCAGCTTACAGGGGTTTGACACTGAAGCTTTCTTT. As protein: CASSLQGFDTEAFF.

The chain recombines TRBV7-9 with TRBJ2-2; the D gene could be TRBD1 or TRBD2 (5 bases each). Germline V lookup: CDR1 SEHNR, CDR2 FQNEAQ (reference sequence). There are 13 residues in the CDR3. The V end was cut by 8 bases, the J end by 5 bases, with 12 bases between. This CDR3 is CASGGEGTGELFF. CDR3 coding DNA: TGTGCCAGCGGGGGTGAGGGGACCGGGGAGCTGTTTTTT.

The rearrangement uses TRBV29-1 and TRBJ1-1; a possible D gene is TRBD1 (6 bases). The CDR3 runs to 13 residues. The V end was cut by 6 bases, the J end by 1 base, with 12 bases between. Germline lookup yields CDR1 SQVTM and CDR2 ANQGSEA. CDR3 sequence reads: CSVKTGTNTEAFF. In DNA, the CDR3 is TGCAGCGTAAAGACAGGAACGAACACTGAAGCTTTCTTT.

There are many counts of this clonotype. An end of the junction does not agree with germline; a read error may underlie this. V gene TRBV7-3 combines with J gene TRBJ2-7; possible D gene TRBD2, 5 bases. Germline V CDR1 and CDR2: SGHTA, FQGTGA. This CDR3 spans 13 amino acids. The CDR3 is CASSEPGSPSTNF. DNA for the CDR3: TGTGCCAGCAGCGAACCGGGCTCCCCTAGCACAAACTTC.

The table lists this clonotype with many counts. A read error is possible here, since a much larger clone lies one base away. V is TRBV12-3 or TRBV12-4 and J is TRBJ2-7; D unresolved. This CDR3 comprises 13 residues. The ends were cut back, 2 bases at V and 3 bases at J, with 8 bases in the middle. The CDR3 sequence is CASSLSVDYEQYF. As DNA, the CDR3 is TGTGCCAGCAGTTTATCAGTGGACTACGAGCAGTACTTC.

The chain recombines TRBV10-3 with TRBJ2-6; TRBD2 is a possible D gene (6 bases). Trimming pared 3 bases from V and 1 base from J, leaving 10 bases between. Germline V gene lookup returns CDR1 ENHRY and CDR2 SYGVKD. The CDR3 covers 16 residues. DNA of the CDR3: TGTGCCATCAGTGACCGAGGAGGGTCTGGGGCCAACGTCCTGACTTTC. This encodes CAISDRGGSGANVLTF.

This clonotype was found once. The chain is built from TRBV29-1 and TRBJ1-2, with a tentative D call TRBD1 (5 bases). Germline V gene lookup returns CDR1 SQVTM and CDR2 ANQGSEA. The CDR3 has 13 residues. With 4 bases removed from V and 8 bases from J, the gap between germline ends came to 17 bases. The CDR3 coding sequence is TGCAGCGTTGGTCCTCGGGACGCTCGGGGCTACACCTTC. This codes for CSVGPRDARGYTF.

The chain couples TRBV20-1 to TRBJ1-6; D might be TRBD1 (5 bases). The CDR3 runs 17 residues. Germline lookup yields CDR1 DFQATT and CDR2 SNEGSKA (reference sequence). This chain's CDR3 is CRGPWGSGYTYNSPLHF. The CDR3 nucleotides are TGCAGGGGGCCTTGGGGGTCTGGCTACACCTATAATTCACCCCTCCACTTT.

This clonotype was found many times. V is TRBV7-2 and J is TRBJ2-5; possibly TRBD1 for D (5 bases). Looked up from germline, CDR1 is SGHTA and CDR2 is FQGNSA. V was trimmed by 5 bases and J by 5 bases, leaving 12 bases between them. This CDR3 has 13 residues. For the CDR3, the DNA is TGTGCCAGCAGCCCCCGGGCAGGGGAGACCCAGTACTTC. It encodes CASSPRAGETQYF.

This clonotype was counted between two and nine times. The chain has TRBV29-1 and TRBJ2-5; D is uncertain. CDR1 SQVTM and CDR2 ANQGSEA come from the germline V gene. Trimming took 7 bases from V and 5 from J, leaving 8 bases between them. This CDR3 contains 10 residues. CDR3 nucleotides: TGCAGCGCCCGTGTGGAGACCCAGTACTTC. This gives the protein CSARVETQYF. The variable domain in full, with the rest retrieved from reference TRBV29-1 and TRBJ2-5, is SAVISQKPSRDICQRGTSLTIQCQVDSQVTMMFWYRQQPGQSLTLIATANQGSEATYESGFVIDKFPISRPNLTFSTLTVSNMSPEDSSIYLCSARVETQYFGPGTRLLVL.

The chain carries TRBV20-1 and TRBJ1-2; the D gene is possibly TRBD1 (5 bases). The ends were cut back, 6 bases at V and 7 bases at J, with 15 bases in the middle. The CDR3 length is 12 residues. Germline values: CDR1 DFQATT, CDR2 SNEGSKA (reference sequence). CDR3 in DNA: TGCAGTGCCCCTACGGGGGGAGGTGGCTACACCTTC. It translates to CSAPTGGGGYTF.

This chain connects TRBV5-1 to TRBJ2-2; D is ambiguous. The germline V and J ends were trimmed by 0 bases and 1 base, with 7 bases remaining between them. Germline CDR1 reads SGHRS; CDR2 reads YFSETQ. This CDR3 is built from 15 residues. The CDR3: CASSLVYLNTGELFF. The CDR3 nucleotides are TGCGCCAGCAGCTTGGTGTACTTGAACACCGGGGAGCTGTTTTTT. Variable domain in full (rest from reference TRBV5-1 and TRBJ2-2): KAGVTQTPRYLIKTRGQQVTLSCSPISGHRSVSWYQQTPGQGLQFLFEYFSETQRNKGNFPGRFSGRQFSNSRSEMNVSTLELGDSALYLCASSLVYLNTGELFFGEGSRLTVL.

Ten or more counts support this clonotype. CDR3 coding DNA: TGCAGTGCTAGAAGAGGGCGGGCTGAAGCTTTCTTT. Protein: CSARRGRAEAFF. The chain recombines TRBV20-1 with TRBJ1-1; no definite D call. The CDR3 is made up of 12 amino acids. Trimming cost V 2 bases and J 6 bases, with 10 bases left between them. The V gene's germline CDR1 is DFQATT and CDR2 SNEGSKA (reference sequence).

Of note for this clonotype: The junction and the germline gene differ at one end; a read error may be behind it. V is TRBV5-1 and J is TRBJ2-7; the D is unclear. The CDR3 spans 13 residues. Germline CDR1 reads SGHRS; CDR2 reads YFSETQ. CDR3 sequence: CASSLVQGYEQCF. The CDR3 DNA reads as TGCGCCAGCAGCTTGGTCCAAGGTTACGAGCAGTGCTTC.

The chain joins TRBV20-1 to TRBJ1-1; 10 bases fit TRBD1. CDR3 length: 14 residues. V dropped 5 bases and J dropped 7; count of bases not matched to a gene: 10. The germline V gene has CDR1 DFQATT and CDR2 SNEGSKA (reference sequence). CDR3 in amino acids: CSAYTRTGGGEAFF. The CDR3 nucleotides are TGCAGTGCTTATACCCGGACAGGGGGTGGTGAAGCTTTCTTT.

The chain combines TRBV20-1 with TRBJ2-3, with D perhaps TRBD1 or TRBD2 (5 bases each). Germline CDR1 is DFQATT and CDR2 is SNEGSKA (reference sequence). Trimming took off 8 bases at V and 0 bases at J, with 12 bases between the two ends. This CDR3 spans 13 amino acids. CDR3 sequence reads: CSLRGTSTDTQYF. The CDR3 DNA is TGCAGTCTACGGGGCACTAGCACAGATACGCAGTATTTT.